The source of this T cell receptor beta chain is a study of cytomegalovirus exposure and HLA in healthy donors. Study information: Ancestry clustering placed 81% of approximately 420 genotyped donors in the Caucasian-associated cluster.

General study results and limits: Roughly uniform sequencing depth across donors was assumed, possibly incorrectly. Among TCR beta chains of equal frequency, HLA-associated ones were more clonally expanded in a later analysis.

The PCR made use of 60 Vbeta and 13 Jbeta primers. The repertoire was sequenced with immunoSEQ multiplex PCR; TCRdb's copy has only in-frame clones and lacks some. The table records roughly 160,000 clones, about four fifths of them present only once. This clone has just a few counts. The target antigen is unknown. Germline-derived CDR1 and CDR2 are SGHNT and YYREEE (reference sequence). There are 14 residues in the CDR3. With 6 bases removed from V and 1 base from J, the gap between germline ends came to 13 bases. The origin of this receptor is a man aged 45-60 years in good health and CMV-seropositive. Sequenced: PBMCs. The rearrangement uses TRBV5-4 and TRBJ1-1, with a tentative D call TRBD1 (5 bases). In DNA, the CDR3 is TGTGCCAGCACCATATGGGGGGGGAACACTGAAGCTTTCTTT. The encoded protein is CASTIWGGNTEAFF.